This TCR beta chain came from a study of blood T cell repertoires in COVID-19. Study-level background: Italy, Spain and the United States were the sources of the convalescent and acute COVID-19 samples. PBMCs, B-cell-depleted T cells, or T cells provided the cDNA or gDNA that made up the material.

Looked up from germline, CDR1 is WNHNN and CDR2 is SYGVQD (reference sequence). Trimming took off 4 bases at V and 0 bases at J, with 16 bases between the two ends. The CDR3 consists of 17 residues. How the authors handled the data: Researchers report that nucleated cell counts were estimated from reference gene primer amplification. Sequencing used immunoSEQ multiplex PCR; TCRdb keeps in-frame clones, though not all of them. The V and J calls and the clone size are those of that table, but D and trimming were determined from the DNA. Here the sample spans 140,000 or so clones, approximately 88% being singletons.

This receptor was identified in a woman aged 45-65 years with acute or convalescent COVID-19. The chain uses TRBV10-1 and TRBJ1-3; D not certain. The sequenced material came from peripheral blood. In DNA form, the CDR3 reads TGCGCCAGCAGTGGAGGTCACGGCGCAAGCTCTGGAAACACCATATATTTT. This translates into CASSGGHGASSGNTIYF.